Shown below are 27 T cell receptor beta chains from a single sample sequenced in a study of blood T cell repertoires in COVID-19. Profiled with immunoSEQ multiplex PCR; TCRdb holds only in-frame clones, not every one. The sample lists 250,000 to 350,000 clones; more than 70% were seen once. Sequences were obtained from peripheral blood. Receptors were obtained from a woman under 40 with COVID-19, enrolled during active disease.

This clone appeared a single time. The V call is TRBV5-8, the J call TRBJ2-5, with 9 nucleotides matching TRBD1. Germline trimming cut 4 bases from V and 5 bases from J; bases unmatched to any gene: 12. The CDR3 has 16 amino acids. From germline, CDR1 is SGHTS and CDR2 YDEGEE. The CDR3 coding sequence is TGTGCCAGCAGCGGAGAAACAGGGGGCTGGTTGGAGACCCAGTACTTC. It translates to CASSGETGGWLETQYF.

The chain employs TRBV7-9 and TRBJ2-1; D perhaps matches TRBD2 (6 bases). CDR1 and CDR2 from the germline V gene are SEHNR and FQNEAQ (reference sequence). Trimming cost V 1 base and J 4 bases, with 11 bases left between them. The CDR3 sequence is 15 residues long. The CDR3 sequence: CASSLGLASYNEQFF. In DNA form, the CDR3 reads TGTGCCAGCAGCTTAGGGCTAGCGAGTTACAATGAGCAGTTCTTC. Based on the CDR3 plus reference TRBV7-9 and TRBJ2-1, the full variable domain is DTGVSQNPRHKITKRGQNVTFRCDPISEHNRLYWYRQTLGQGPEFLTYFQNEAQLEKSRLLSDRFSAERPKGSFSTLEIQRTEQGDSAMYLCASSLGLASYNEQFFGPGTRLTVL.

The J gene is TRBJ2-1, the V gene TRBV9; no reliable D call. CDR3 length equals 14 residues. Germline V lookup: CDR1 SGDLS, CDR2 YYNGEE. Trimming shortened V by 4 bases and J by 0 bases, and 8 bases separated the two germline ends. The CDR3 DNA reads as TGTGCCAGCAGCCCCCGAGGCTCCTACAATGAGCAGTTCTTC. Translating it yields CASSPRGSYNEQFF.

The chain uses TRBV19 and TRBJ1-2; 9 bases agree with TRBD1. The J segment lost 4 bases and the V segment lost 5 bases, leaving 8 bases of the junction unmatched. CDR3 size: 15 residues. Germline CDR1 and CDR2: LNHDA and SQIVND (reference sequence). The CDR3 reads CASSAGTGFGYGYTF. The CDR3 region has the DNA TGTGCCAGTAGTGCCGGGACAGGGTTTGGCTATGGCTACACCTTC.

The rearrangement links TRBV19 to TRBJ2-7, with a possible D match to TRBD1 (5 bases). Per germline, CDR1 LNHDA and CDR2 SQIVND (reference sequence). This CDR3 has 12 amino acids. Trimming pared 9 bases from V and 3 bases from J, leaving 12 bases between. The CDR3 protein is CASSTANYEQYF. The CDR3 DNA reads as TGTGCCAGCTCGACAGCCAACTACGAGCAGTACTTC. The full variable domain, rest sourced from reference TRBV19 and TRBJ2-7, is DGGITQSPKYLFRKEGQNVTLSCEQNLNHDAMYWYRQDPGQGLRLIYYSQIVNDFQKGDIAEGYSVSREKKESFPLTVTSAQKNPTAFYLCASSTANYEQYFGPGTRLTVT.

The CDR3 DNA reads TGTGCCTCGGGGGCCGGGGAGCTGTTTTTT. It encodes CASGAGELFF. V is TRBV6-5 and J is TRBJ2-2, with D perhaps TRBD2 (6 bases). The CDR3 contains 10 residues. The V gene's germline CDR1 is MNHEY and CDR2 SVGAGI. The V gene lost 11 bases and the J gene lost 6 bases, with 7 bases spanning the gap.

This clone showed up just once. The chain links TRBV7-2 to TRBJ2-3; weak D call: TRBD2 (5 bases). CDR1 is SGHTA, CDR2 FQGNSA, per germline. V was pared by 5 bases and J by 1 base, with 13 bases between. The CDR3 runs to 15 residues. The CDR3 coding sequence is TGTGCCAGCAGCACCGTGTTGGGAGGCACAGATACGCAGTATTTT. It encodes CASSTVLGGTDTQYF.

The rearrangement joins TRBV11-2 to TRBJ2-1; D not resolved. V was trimmed by 1 base and J by 5 bases, leaving 6 bases between them. Germline CDR1 and CDR2: SGHAT and FQNNGV. The CDR3 runs to 13 residues. CDR3 sequence: CASSLAENNEQFF. In DNA, the CDR3 is TGTGCCAGCAGCTTAGCGGAGAACAATGAGCAGTTCTTC.

The rearrangement uses TRBV5-6 and TRBJ1-3, with a possible D match to TRBD1 (5 bases). The germline CDR1 and CDR2 sequences are SGHDT and YYEEEE. The CDR3 is 19 amino acids. V was pared by 0 bases and J by 0 bases, with 19 bases between. The CDR3 sequence: CASSLGGGSPLGSGNTIYF. In DNA, the CDR3 is TGTGCCAGCAGCTTGGGCGGGGGGAGCCCCCTCGGCTCTGGAAACACCATATATTTT.

This chain connects TRBV7-8 to TRBJ1-5, with D maybe TRBD1 (5 bases). Germline lookup yields CDR1 SGHVS and CDR2 FQNEAQ. This CDR3 comprises 16 residues. V gave up 1 base and J gave up 2 bases, with 12 bases separating them. Written as DNA, the CDR3 is TGTGCCAGCAGCTTAGTGGGGGGTCCCCGCAATCAGCCCCAGCATTTT. Translating gives CASSLVGGPRNQPQHF.

The chain has TRBV19 and TRBJ2-3; D call uncertain. The CDR3 is made up of 18 amino acids. Germline V lookup: CDR1 LNHDA, CDR2 SQIVND (reference sequence). Trimming pared 1 base from V and 1 base from J, leaving 18 bases between. The CDR3 reads CASSIAPPQFSRTDTQYF. The CDR3 nucleotides read TGTGCCAGTAGTATAGCACCTCCTCAGTTTTCCCGCACAGATACGCAGTATTTT.

The chain has TRBV24-1 and TRBJ2-5; 10 bases are a match to TRBD2. Losses at the gene ends were 10 bases for V and 1 base for J; bases not matched to a gene: 8. From germline, CDR1 is KGHDR and CDR2 SFDVKD. This CDR3 spans 15 amino acids. CDR3 DNA sequence: TGTGCCACTCAGAAGTTAGCGGGAGGCCAAGAGACCCAGTACTTC. Its protein product is CATQKLAGGQETQYF.

J is TRBJ2-2 and V is TRBV29-1, with D possibly being TRBD2 (5 bases). The CDR3 spans 12 residues. Germline V lookup: CDR1 SQVTM, CDR2 ANQGSEA. V was trimmed by 5 bases and J by 5 bases, leaving 9 bases between them. The CDR3 region is CSVILGTGELFF. In DNA, the CDR3 is TGCAGCGTTATACTAGGAACCGGGGAGCTGTTTTTT.

As concerns this clone: The sample has other DNA sequences that encode this CDR3 too. The chain is built from TRBV3-1 (or the pseudogene TRBV3-2) and TRBJ1-5; 7 bases map to TRBD1. The germline V gene has CDR1 LGHDT and CDR2 YNNKEL (reference sequence). This CDR3 spans 16 amino acids. Germline trimming cut 4 bases from V and 0 bases from J; bases unmatched to any gene: 6. CDR3 bases: TGTGCCAGCAGCCCCGGGACAGCTTATAGCAATCAGCCCCAGCATTTT. Its translation is CASSPGTAYSNQPQHF.

V and J are TRBV7-2 and TRBJ2-3; 7 bases map to TRBD1. The CDR3 is made up of 13 amino acids. In germline, CDR1 is SGHTA, CDR2 FQGNSA. V was pared by 4 bases and J by 4 bases, with 2 bases of the junction left unmatched. The CDR3 reads CASSSTGADTQYF. CDR3 DNA: TGTGCCAGCAGCTCCACAGGGGCAGATACGCAGTATTTT.

V usage is TRBV24-1 and J usage is TRBJ2-3, with a possible D match to TRBD2 (7 bases). Trimming left V 6 bases short and J 3 bases short, with 12 bases between. Germline assignment: CDR1 KGHDR and CDR2 SFDVKD. The CDR3 length is 14 residues. CDR3 bases: TGTGCCACCAGTCGGGGGGCGGTTACAGATACGCAGTATTTT. This codes for CATSRGAVTDTQYF.

The chain combines TRBV19 with TRBJ1-5, with D uncertain. CDR3 length: 14 amino acids. V was shortened by 3 bases and J by 1 base, with 7 bases between the two germline ends. Germline V gene lookup returns CDR1 LNHDA and CDR2 SQIVND (reference sequence). The CDR3 DNA is TGTGCCAGTAGTATTGTCGTCAGCAATCAGCCCCAGCATTTT. This gives the protein CASSIVVSNQPQHF.

The chain uses TRBV28 and TRBJ2-2; D is perhaps TRBD2 (6 bases). Germline V lookup: CDR1 MDHEN, CDR2 SYDVKM. V lost 2 bases and J 9 bases, leaving 16 bases between the germline ends. The CDR3 consists of 15 residues. The CDR3 protein is CASSLSGPGRRELFF. The DNA of the CDR3 is TGTGCCAGCAGTTTAAGCGGGCCGGGCAGGAGGGAGCTGTTTTTT.

This chain joins TRBV24-1 and TRBJ2-3; 10 bases match TRBD1. Germline trimming cut 5 bases from V and 2 bases from J; bases unmatched to any gene: 9. Germline-derived CDR1 and CDR2 are KGHDR and SFDVKD. The CDR3 loop spans 17 amino acids. The CDR3 DNA reads TGTGCCACCAGTGCCGCTCCCGGGACAGGGGACACAGATACGCAGTATTTT. It codes for CATSAAPGTGDTDTQYF.

V gene TRBV28 combines with J gene TRBJ1-4, with 9 positions matching TRBD1. Germline CDR1 reads MDHEN; CDR2 reads SYDVKM. There are 18 residues in the CDR3. V shed 1 base, J shed 10 bases, and the junction held 16 bases outside the gene matches. CDR3 sequence (DNA): TGTGCCAGCAGTTTATTATTAGGGGGGGGGACAGGGTCTGGAAAACTGTTTTTT. Translation: CASSLLLGGGTGSGKLFF.

The gene calls are TRBV24-1 and TRBJ2-7, with TRBD1 matching 8 bases. Looked up from germline, CDR1 is KGHDR and CDR2 is SFDVKD. Trimming at V came to 4 bases and at J to 6 bases, leaving 7 bases not matched to a gene. There are 14 residues in the CDR3. In nucleotides, the CDR3 is TGTGCCACCAGTGACCGGGACAGGTATCGCGAGCAGTACTTC. As protein: CATSDRDRYREQYF.

CDR3 protein: CATSDLRLGPDTQYF. The CDR3 DNA is TGTGCCACCAGTGATCTCAGACTAGGGCCAGATACGCAGTATTTT. The chain employs TRBV24-1 and TRBJ2-3; tentative D call: TRBD2 (6 bases). Germline loops: CDR1 KGHDR, CDR2 SFDVKD. CDR3 size: 15 residues. Trimming cost V 3 bases and J 4 bases, with 13 bases left between them.

This chain joins TRBV11-2 and TRBJ2-5; 8 bases agree with TRBD1. The germline gives CDR1 SGHAT, CDR2 FQNNGV. The V and J ends lost 5 bases and 6 bases, in that order; junction bases with no gene match: 11. This CDR3 is built from 15 residues. CDR3 loop: CASSHGTGPAQTQYF. CDR3 nucleotide sequence: TGTGCCAGCAGCCATGGGACAGGTCCTGCCCAGACCCAGTACTTC.

This chain joins TRBV5-1 and TRBJ1-5; 7 nucleotides align to TRBD1. Germline CDR1 is SGHRS and CDR2 is YFSETQ. V lost 4 bases, J lost 3 bases, and 7 bases stayed unmatched. This CDR3 contains 15 residues. CDR3 residues: CASSLLGTDNQPQHF. The CDR3, as DNA: TGCGCCAGCAGCCTACTAGGGACAGACAATCAGCCCCAGCATTTT.

The CDR3 here is CAWSVTTGWGELFF. CDR3 DNA: TGTGCCTGGAGTGTAACGACAGGGTGGGGGGAGCTGTTTTTT. The genes are TRBV30 and TRBJ2-2, with 7 nucleotides matching TRBD1. This CDR3 spans 14 amino acids. CDR1 is GTSNPN and CDR2 is SVGIG in the germline V gene (reference sequence). V was clipped by 0 bases and J by 8 bases; unmatched bases: 6. The complete variable domain, with remaining parts taken from reference TRBV30 and TRBJ2-2, reads SQTIHQWPATLVQPVGSPLSLECTVEGTSNPNLYWYRQAAGRGLQLLFYSVGIGQISSEVPQNLSASRPQDRQFILSSKKLLLSDSGFYLCAWSVTTGWGELFFGEGSRLTVL.

The chain recombines TRBV12-3 or TRBV12-4 with TRBJ2-7; TRBD2 might be the D (5 bases). V was pared by 6 bases and J by 5 bases, with 14 bases between. This CDR3 has 13 amino acids. CDR3 DNA: TGTGCCAGCAGCCGTTCCCGGGAACACGAGCAGTACTTC. Translating gives CASSRSREHEQYF.

V gene TRBV28 combines with J gene TRBJ1-4; the match to TRBD1 covers 7 bases. The germline CDR1 and CDR2 sequences are MDHEN and SYDVKM. V dropped 2 bases and J dropped 8; count of bases not matched to a gene: 8. The CDR3 is 15 residues long. In nucleotides, the CDR3 is TGTGCCAGCAGTTTAAGTTCGAGGGGGCGCGAAAAACTGTTTTTT. Translated: CASSLSSRGREKLFF. Looking up the rest from reference TRBV28 and TRBJ1-4 gives the full variable domain: DVKVTQSSRYLVKRTGEKVFLECVQDMDHENMFWYRQDPGLGLRLIYFSYDVKMKEKGDIPEGYSVSREKKERFSLILESASTNQTSMYLCASSLSSRGREKLFFGSGTQLSVL.